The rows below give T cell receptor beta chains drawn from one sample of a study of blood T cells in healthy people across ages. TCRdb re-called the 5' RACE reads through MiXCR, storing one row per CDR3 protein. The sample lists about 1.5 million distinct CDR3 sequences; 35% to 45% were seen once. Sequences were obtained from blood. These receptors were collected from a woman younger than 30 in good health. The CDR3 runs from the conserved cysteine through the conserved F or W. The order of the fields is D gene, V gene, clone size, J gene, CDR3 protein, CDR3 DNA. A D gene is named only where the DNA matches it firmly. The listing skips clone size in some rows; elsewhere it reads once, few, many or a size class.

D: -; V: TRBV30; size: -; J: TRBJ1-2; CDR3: CAWVAQGGGGYTF; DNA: TGTGCCTGGGTAGCCCAGGGCGGCGGTGGCTACACCTTC
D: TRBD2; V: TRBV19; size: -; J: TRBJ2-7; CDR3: CASSQYPLQRGSYEQYF; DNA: TGTGCCAGTAGCCAATATCCCCTCCAGCGGGGATCCTACGAGCAGTACTTC
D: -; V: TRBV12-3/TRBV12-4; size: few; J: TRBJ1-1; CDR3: CASSSSGGPTEAFF; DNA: TGTGCCAGCAGTTCATCGGGGGGGCCCACTGAAGCTTTCTTT
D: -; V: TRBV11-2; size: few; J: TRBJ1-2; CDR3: CASSFAGDYGYTF; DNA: TGTGCCAGCAGCTTTGCGGGGGACTATGGCTACACCTTC
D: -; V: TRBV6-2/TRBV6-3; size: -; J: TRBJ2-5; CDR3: CASSYSAGWGYNEQYF; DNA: TGTGCCAGCAGTTACTCGGCAGGTTGGGGTTACAATGAGCAGTACTTC
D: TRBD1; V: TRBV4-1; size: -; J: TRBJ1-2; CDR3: CASSLGGQADYGYTF; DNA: TGCGCCAGCAGCCTGGGGGGACAGGCCGACTATGGCTACACCTTC
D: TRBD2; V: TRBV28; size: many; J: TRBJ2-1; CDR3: CASSFGGLAGNNEQFF; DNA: TGTGCCAGCAGTTTCGGCGGGCTAGCGGGAAACAATGAGCAGTTCTTC
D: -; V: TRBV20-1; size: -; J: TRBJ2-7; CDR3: CSARETATYEQYF; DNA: TGCAGTGCTAGAGAAACGGCGACCTACGAGCAGTACTTC
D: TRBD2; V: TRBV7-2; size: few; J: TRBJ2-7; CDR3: CASSRGLAGDYEQYF; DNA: TGTGCCAGCAGCAGGGGGCTAGCGGGAGATTACGAGCAGTACTTC
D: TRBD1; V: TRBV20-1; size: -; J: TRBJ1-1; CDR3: CSALPGQGRNEAFF; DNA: TGCAGTGCCCTTCCGGGACAGGGGAGGAATGAAGCTTTCTTT
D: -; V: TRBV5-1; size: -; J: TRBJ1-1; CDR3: CAGSLGGAHTEAFF; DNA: TGCGCCGGCAGCTTGGGGGGGGCACACACTGAAGCTTTCTTT
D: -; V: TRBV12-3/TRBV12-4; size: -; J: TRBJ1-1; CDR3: CAILKWEVNTEAFF; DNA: TGTGCCATCCTTAAGTGGGAGGTGAACACTGAAGCTTTCTTT
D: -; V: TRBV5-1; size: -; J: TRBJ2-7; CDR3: CAGSPRAGDTYEQYF; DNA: TGCGCCGGCAGCCCTCGGGCAGGGGACACCTACGAGCAGTACTTC
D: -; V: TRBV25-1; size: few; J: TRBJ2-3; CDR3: CASSERRAEGTDTQYF; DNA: TGTGCCAGCAGTGAAAGGAGGGCAGAGGGCACAGATACGCAGTATTTT
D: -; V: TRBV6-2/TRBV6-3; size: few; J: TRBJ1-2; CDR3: CASSYSQDFYGYTF; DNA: TGTGCCAGCAGTTACTCCCAGGATTTCTATGGCTACACCTTC
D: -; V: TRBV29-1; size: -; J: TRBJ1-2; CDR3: CSVARVDSGSYTF; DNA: TGCAGCGTAGCTCGGGTAGACTCCGGTAGCTACACCTTC
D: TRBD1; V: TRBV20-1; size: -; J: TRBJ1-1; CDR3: CSARDLGQGEWLTEAFF; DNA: TGCAGTGCTAGAGATCTGGGACAGGGAGAATGGTTGACTGAAGCTTTCTTT
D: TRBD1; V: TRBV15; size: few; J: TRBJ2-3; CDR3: CATSRDSDRGWTDTQYF; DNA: TGTGCCACCAGCAGAGATTCGGACAGGGGGTGGACAGATACGCAGTATTTT
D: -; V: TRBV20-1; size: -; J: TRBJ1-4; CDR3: CSTRSEAFGEKLFF; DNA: TGCAGTACACGGAGCGAGGCCTTCGGGGAAAAACTGTTTTTT
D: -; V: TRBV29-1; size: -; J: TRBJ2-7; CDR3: CSVVGGAGKDEQYF; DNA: TGCAGCGTTGTTGGGGGAGCAGGTAAAGACGAGCAGTACTTC
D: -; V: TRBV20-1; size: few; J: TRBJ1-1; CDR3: CSALDSRVNTEAFF; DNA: TGCAGTGCACTCGACTCCCGGGTTAACACTGAAGCTTTCTTT
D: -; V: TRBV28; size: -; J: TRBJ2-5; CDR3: CASSLQLTDEQYF; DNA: TGTGCCAGCAGTTTACAACTAACCGATGAGCAGTACTTC
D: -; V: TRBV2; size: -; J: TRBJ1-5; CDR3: CASGRDYSNQPQHF; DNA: TGTGCCAGCGGCAGGGACTATAGCAATCAGCCCCAGCATTTT
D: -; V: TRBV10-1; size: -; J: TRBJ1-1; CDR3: CASSESSDRGTHTEAFF; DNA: TGCGCCAGCAGTGAGTCTTCGGACAGAGGGACGCACACTGAAGCTTTCTTT
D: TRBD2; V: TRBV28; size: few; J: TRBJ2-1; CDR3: CASNSGRSYNEQFF; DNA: TGTGCCAGCAATAGCGGGAGGTCGTACAATGAGCAGTTCTTC
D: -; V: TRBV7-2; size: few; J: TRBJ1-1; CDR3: CASSLLRDPRAFF; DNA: TGTGCCAGCAGCTTACTCAGGGACCCGCGAGCTTTCTTT
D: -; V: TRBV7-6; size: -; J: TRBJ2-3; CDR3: CASSARMSTDTQYF; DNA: TGTGCCAGCAGCGCCCGGATGAGCACAGATACGCAGTATTTT
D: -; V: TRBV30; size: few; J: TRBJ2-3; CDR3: CAWSALPLTDTQYF; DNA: TGTGCCTGGAGTGCACTACCACTCACAGATACGCAGTATTTT
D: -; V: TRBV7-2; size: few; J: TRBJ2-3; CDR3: CASSSRGLRSDTQYF; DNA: TGTGCCAGCAGCTCCCGGGGCCTAAGGTCAGATACGCAGTATTTT
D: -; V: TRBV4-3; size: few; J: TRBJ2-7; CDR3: CASSQDIQGGFFEQYF; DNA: TGCGCCAGCAGCCAAGATATCCAGGGTGGATTTTTCGAGCAGTACTTC
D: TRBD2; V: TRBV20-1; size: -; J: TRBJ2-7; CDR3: CSAPQTSGRYKQYF; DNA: TGCAGTGCTCCCCAGACTAGCGGGAGGTACAAGCAGTACTTC
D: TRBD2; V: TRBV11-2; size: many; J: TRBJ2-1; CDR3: CASSLTVAGWDEQFF; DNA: TGTGCCAGCAGCTTAACGGTAGCGGGGTGGGATGAGCAGTTCTTC
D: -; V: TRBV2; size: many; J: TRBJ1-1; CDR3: CASNPHNLRQYTEAFF; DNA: TGTGCCAGCAATCCACATAATCTCCGACAGTACACTGAAGCTTTCTTT
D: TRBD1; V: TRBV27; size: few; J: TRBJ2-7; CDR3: CASANTGAEQYF; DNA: TGTGCCAGCGCAAACACAGGGGCCGAGCAGTACTTC
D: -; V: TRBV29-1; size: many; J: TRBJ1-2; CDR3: CSVDPGNYGYTF; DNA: TGCAGCGTTGATCCGGGGAACTATGGCTACACCTTC
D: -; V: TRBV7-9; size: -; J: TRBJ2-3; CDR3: CASSLVKGGTDTQYF; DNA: TGTGCCAGCAGCTTAGTGAAGGGAGGCACAGATACGCAGTATTTT
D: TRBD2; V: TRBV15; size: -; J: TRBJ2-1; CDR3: CATSRVGASGRSSYNEQFF; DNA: TGTGCCACCAGCAGAGTAGGGGCTAGCGGGAGGAGCTCCTACAATGAGCAGTTCTTC
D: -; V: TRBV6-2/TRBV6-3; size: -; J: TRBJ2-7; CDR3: CASSYPESYEQYF; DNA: TGTGCCAGCAGTTACCCGGAGTCCTACGAGCAGTACTTC
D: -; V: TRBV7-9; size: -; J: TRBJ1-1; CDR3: CASSLVGEMTFF; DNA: TGTGCCAGCAGCTTGGTTGGAGAGATGACTTTCTTT
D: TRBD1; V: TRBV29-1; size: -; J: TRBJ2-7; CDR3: CSVEDQGESYEQYF; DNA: TGCAGCGTTGAAGATCAGGGGGAATCCTACGAGCAGTACTTC
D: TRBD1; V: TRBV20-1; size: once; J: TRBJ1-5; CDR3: CSARQGGHQPQHF; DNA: TGCAGTGCTAGGCAAGGGGGCCATCAGCCCCAGCATTTT
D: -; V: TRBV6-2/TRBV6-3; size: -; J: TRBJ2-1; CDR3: CASSLLDSRGYNEQFF; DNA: TGTGCCAGCAGCCTCCTCGACAGCCGAGGCTACAATGAGCAGTTCTTC
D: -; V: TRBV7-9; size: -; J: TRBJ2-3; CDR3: CASSLGTEGTQYF; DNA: TGTGCCAGCAGCTTAGGGACGGAAGGTACGCAGTATTTT
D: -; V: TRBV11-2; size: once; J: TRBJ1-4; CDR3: CASSLFPLRHGRFNEKLFF; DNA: TGTGCCAGCAGCTTATTTCCCCTCCGACATGGCAGATTTAATGAAAAACTGTTTTTT
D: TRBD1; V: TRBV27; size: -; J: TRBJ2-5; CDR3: CASSWAETGGRYF; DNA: TGTGCCAGCAGTTGGGCGGAGACAGGGGGTCGGTACTTC
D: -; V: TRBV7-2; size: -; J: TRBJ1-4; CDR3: CASSPRGPTNEKLFF; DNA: TGTGCCAGCAGCCCCAGGGGCCCAACTAATGAAAAACTGTTTTTT
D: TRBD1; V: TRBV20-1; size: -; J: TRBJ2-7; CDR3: CSAPRPRDREIREQYF; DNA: TGCAGTGCGCCGAGACCTAGGGACAGGGAGATTCGCGAGCAGTACTTC
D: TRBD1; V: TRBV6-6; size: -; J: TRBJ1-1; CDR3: CASSGQGKNTEAFF; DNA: TGTGCCAGCAGTGGACAGGGGAAGAACACTGAAGCGTTCTTT
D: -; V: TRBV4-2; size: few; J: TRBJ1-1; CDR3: CASSHRGMAEAFF; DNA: TGTGCCAGCAGCCATCGAGGGATGGCCGAAGCTTTCTTT
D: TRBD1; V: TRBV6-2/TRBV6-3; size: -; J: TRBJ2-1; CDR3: CASSSRQGHYHEQFF; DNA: TGTGCCAGCAGCTCGAGACAGGGTCATTATCACGAGCAGTTCTTC
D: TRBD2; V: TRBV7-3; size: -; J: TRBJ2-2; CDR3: CASSPRPHSGSTGELFF; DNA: TGTGCCAGCAGCCCTCGACCTCATAGCGGGAGTACCGGGGAGCTGTTTTTT
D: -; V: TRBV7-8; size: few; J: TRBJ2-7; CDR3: CASSNRAVYEQYF; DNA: TGTGCCAGCAGCAACAGGGCGGTCTACGAGCAGTACTTC